These T cell receptor beta chains were read from a single sample in a study of blood T cell repertoires in COVID-19. The table came from immunoSEQ multiplex PCR; TCRdb's copy has only in-frame clones and leaves some out. This sample yields around 180,000 clones, of which approximately 79% are seen a single time; about 3% belongs to the top ten. Sequencing was performed on peripheral blood. These receptors were collected from an elderly woman with acute or convalescent COVID-19. CDR3s include the opening cysteine and the closing phenylalanine or tryptophan. The D gene is left open where the match is weak. Clone size is not always given. Where it is, it says once, few, many or a class for expanded clones.

v_call: TRBV10-3
j_call: TRBJ1-5
d_call: NA
clone_size: NA
cdr3_aa: CAISVGEGQPQHF
cdr3_nt: TGTGCCATCAGTGTGGGGGAGGGGCAGCCCCAGCATTTT

v_call: TRBV7-2
j_call: TRBJ1-2
d_call: NA
clone_size: NA
cdr3_aa: CASSSYRDTNYGYTF
cdr3_nt: TGTGCCAGCAGCTCATACAGGGATACTAACTATGGCTACACCTTC

v_call: TRBV6-2/TRBV6-3
j_call: TRBJ2-3
d_call: TRBD2
clone_size: once
cdr3_aa: CASSYSRIGRAADTQYF
cdr3_nt: TGTGCCAGCAGTTACTCGAGAATCGGGAGGGCCGCAGATACGCAGTATTTT

v_call: TRBV7-2
j_call: TRBJ1-3
d_call: TRBD1
clone_size: NA
cdr3_aa: CASSSRTGGTTIYF
cdr3_nt: TGTGCCAGCAGCTCACGGACAGGGGGGACCACCATATATTTT

v_call: TRBV18
j_call: TRBJ2-7
d_call: TRBD2
clone_size: NA
cdr3_aa: CASSPSSGSSGREQYF
cdr3_nt: TGTGCCAGCTCACCGTCTAGCGGGAGTTCTGGACGCGAGCAGTACTTC

v_call: TRBV3-1/TRBV3-2
j_call: TRBJ1-6
d_call: NA
clone_size: NA
cdr3_aa: CASSPSDRSSTPLHF
cdr3_nt: TGTGCCAGCAGCCCAAGCGACAGGTCAAGTACACCCCTCCACTTT

v_call: TRBV28
j_call: TRBJ2-1
d_call: TRBD1
clone_size: few
cdr3_aa: CASSLRQGDLLSNEQFF
cdr3_nt: TGTGCCAGCAGTTTAAGACAGGGGGACTTGCTAAGCAATGAGCAGTTCTTC

v_call: TRBV5-1
j_call: TRBJ2-4
d_call: NA
clone_size: NA
cdr3_aa: CASSNPWTDTTKNIQYF
cdr3_nt: TGCGCCAGCAGCAACCCCTGGACAGATACGACCAAAAACATTCAGTACTTC

v_call: TRBV11-2
j_call: TRBJ1-4
d_call: TRBD1
clone_size: NA
cdr3_aa: CASSRQGAGNEKLFF
cdr3_nt: TGTGCCAGCAGTCGACAGGGGGCTGGTAATGAAAAACTGTTTTTT

v_call: TRBV5-1
j_call: TRBJ1-1
d_call: TRBD1
clone_size: NA
cdr3_aa: CASQQGFDTEAFF
cdr3_nt: TGCGCCAGTCAACAGGGGTTTGACACTGAAGCTTTCTTT

v_call: TRBV19
j_call: TRBJ2-1
d_call: NA
clone_size: few
cdr3_aa: CASSQSTDSNEQFF
cdr3_nt: TGTGCCAGCAGCCAGAGCACCGACAGCAATGAGCAGTTCTTC

v_call: TRBV27
j_call: TRBJ1-2
d_call: NA
clone_size: NA
cdr3_aa: CASSLRGSGYGYTF
cdr3_nt: TGTGCCAGCAGTTTAAGGGGTTCCGGGTATGGCTACACCTTC

v_call: TRBV9
j_call: TRBJ2-7
d_call: TRBD2
clone_size: once
cdr3_aa: CASSVDSGSRGYEQYF
cdr3_nt: TGTGCCAGCAGCGTAGATAGCGGGAGTCGAGGCTACGAGCAGTACTTC

v_call: TRBV28
j_call: TRBJ2-3
d_call: TRBD2
clone_size: once
cdr3_aa: CASSLYGAGGQNTQYF
cdr3_nt: TGTGCCAGCAGTTTATATGGAGCGGGAGGTCAGAATACGCAGTATTTT

v_call: TRBV27
j_call: TRBJ2-7
d_call: TRBD1
clone_size: NA
cdr3_aa: CASSLRTGSEQYF
cdr3_nt: TGTGCCAGCAGTTTAAGGACAGGGAGCGAGCAGTACTTC

v_call: TRBV5-4
j_call: TRBJ2-2
d_call: TRBD2
clone_size: few
cdr3_aa: CASSLSSGRHTGELFF
cdr3_nt: TGTGCCAGCAGCTTGAGTAGCGGGAGACATACCGGGGAGCTGTTTTTT

v_call: TRBV6-5
j_call: TRBJ2-7
d_call: TRBD2
clone_size: NA
cdr3_aa: CASSYVIAGGEKQYF
cdr3_nt: TGTGCCAGCAGTTACGTTATAGCGGGAGGGGAGAAGCAGTACTTC

v_call: TRBV28
j_call: TRBJ1-2
d_call: TRBD1
clone_size: NA
cdr3_aa: CASSIPSRGNYGYTF
cdr3_nt: TGTGCCAGCAGTATTCCGTCCAGGGGGAATTATGGCTACACCTTC

v_call: TRBV4-2
j_call: TRBJ2-1
d_call: TRBD2
clone_size: NA
cdr3_aa: CASSLEVSGNNEQFF
cdr3_nt: TGTGCCAGCAGCCTGGAGGTTAGCGGGAACAATGAGCAGTTCTTC

v_call: TRBV4-2
j_call: TRBJ2-1
d_call: TRBD2
clone_size: NA
cdr3_aa: CASSQVQSGTNEQFF
cdr3_nt: TGTGCCAGCAGCCAAGTTCAGAGCGGGACGAATGAGCAGTTCTTC

v_call: TRBV5-1
j_call: TRBJ2-2
d_call: NA
clone_size: NA
cdr3_aa: CASSAFTQGRITGELFF
cdr3_nt: TGCGCCAGCAGCGCATTTACCCAGGGTAGGATCACCGGGGAGCTGTTTTTT

v_call: TRBV2
j_call: TRBJ1-5
d_call: NA
clone_size: few
cdr3_aa: CASSFLRVDQPQHF
cdr3_nt: TGTGCCAGCAGTTTTCTACGGGTCGACCAGCCCCAGCATTTT

v_call: TRBV5-4
j_call: TRBJ2-5
d_call: TRBD1
clone_size: NA
cdr3_aa: CASSTGQGARETQYF
cdr3_nt: TGTGCCAGCAGCACGGGACAGGGGGCTCGAGAGACCCAGTACTTC

v_call: TRBV6-5
j_call: TRBJ1-6
d_call: NA
clone_size: NA
cdr3_aa: CASMGAGGNNSPLHF
cdr3_nt: TGTGCCAGCATGGGGGCGGGGGGGAATAATTCACCCCTCCACTTT

v_call: TRBV7-2
j_call: TRBJ2-7
d_call: TRBD2
clone_size: NA
cdr3_aa: CASSLATSSGASYEQYF
cdr3_nt: TGTGCCAGCAGCTTAGCTACCTCTAGCGGGGCCTCCTACGAGCAGTACTTC

v_call: TRBV9
j_call: TRBJ2-2
d_call: NA
clone_size: NA
cdr3_aa: CASSVTTNPNTGELFF
cdr3_nt: TGTGCCAGCAGCGTGACTACAAACCCGAACACCGGGGAGCTGTTTTTT

v_call: TRBV2
j_call: TRBJ2-1
d_call: TRBD2
clone_size: NA
cdr3_aa: CASISGLAGPSSYNEQFF
cdr3_nt: TGCGCCAGCATATCAGGACTAGCGGGACCAAGCTCCTACAATGAGCAGTTCTTC

v_call: TRBV6-5
j_call: TRBJ2-2
d_call: TRBD2
clone_size: NA
cdr3_aa: CASKGRGTGELFF
cdr3_nt: TGTGCCAGCAAGGGGCGGGGGACCGGGGAGCTGTTTTTT

v_call: TRBV5-6
j_call: TRBJ2-7
d_call: TRBD2
clone_size: NA
cdr3_aa: CASSRPGLANYEQYF
cdr3_nt: TGTGCCAGCAGCCGACCGGGACTAGCGAACTACGAGCAGTACTTC

v_call: TRBV7-8
j_call: TRBJ1-2
d_call: NA
clone_size: NA
cdr3_aa: CASSLPENYGYTF
cdr3_nt: TGTGCCAGCAGCCTACCAGAAAACTATGGCTACACCTTC

v_call: TRBV4-1
j_call: TRBJ2-7
d_call: TRBD2
clone_size: NA
cdr3_aa: CASSDTSGRAYEQYF
cdr3_nt: TGCGCCAGCAGCGACACTAGCGGGAGGGCCTACGAGCAGTACTTC

v_call: TRBV20-1
j_call: TRBJ1-2
d_call: TRBD1
clone_size: NA
cdr3_aa: CSASQGANYGYTF
cdr3_nt: TGCAGTGCTAGTCAGGGGGCGAACTATGGCTACACCTTC

v_call: TRBV2
j_call: TRBJ2-1
d_call: NA
clone_size: few
cdr3_aa: CASSPTSAASEQFF
cdr3_nt: TGTGCCAGCAGCCCTACCTCAGCGGCAAGTGAGCAGTTCTTC

v_call: TRBV10-3
j_call: TRBJ2-1
d_call: NA
clone_size: many
cdr3_aa: CAIRKQSDNEQFF
cdr3_nt: TGTGCCATCAGAAAACAGTCCGACAATGAGCAGTTCTTC

v_call: TRBV15
j_call: TRBJ2-1
d_call: NA
clone_size: few
cdr3_aa: CATSRDSPRSTSSYNEQFF
cdr3_nt: TGTGCCACCAGCAGAGATTCGCCTCGGTCAACTAGCTCCTACAATGAGCAGTTCTTC

v_call: TRBV28
j_call: TRBJ1-5
d_call: TRBD1
clone_size: NA
cdr3_aa: CASSRTGAGSQPQHF
cdr3_nt: TGTGCCAGCAGTCGGACAGGGGCTGGTAGTCAGCCCCAGCATTTT

v_call: TRBV10-3
j_call: TRBJ1-2
d_call: NA
clone_size: medium-sized
cdr3_aa: CAISELAINYGYTF
cdr3_nt: TGTGCCATCAGTGAATTGGCCATTAACTATGGCTACACCTTC

v_call: TRBV7-9
j_call: TRBJ2-7
d_call: NA
clone_size: NA
cdr3_aa: CASSLLLGPKKDEQYF
cdr3_nt: TGTGCCAGCAGCTTACTACTGGGGCCAAAAAAGGACGAGCAGTACTTC

v_call: TRBV20-1
j_call: TRBJ2-3
d_call: NA
clone_size: NA
cdr3_aa: CSASRGTQYF
cdr3_nt: TGCAGTGCTTCTCGCGGTACGCAGTATTTT

v_call: TRBV11-3
j_call: TRBJ2-5
d_call: NA
clone_size: NA
cdr3_aa: CASSLDRGSWETQYF
cdr3_nt: TGTGCCAGCAGCTTAGATCGGGGATCTTGGGAGACCCAGTACTTC

v_call: TRBV19
j_call: TRBJ2-1
d_call: TRBD2
clone_size: NA
cdr3_aa: CASSIGLAGGDSYNEQFF
cdr3_nt: TGTGCCAGTAGTATCGGACTAGCGGGAGGGGACTCCTACAATGAGCAGTTCTTC